Listed here are 9 T cell receptor beta chains from one sample, sequenced in a study of blood T cell repertoires in COVID-19. The table came from immunoSEQ multiplex PCR; TCRdb's copy has only in-frame clones and leaves some out. The sample includes about 200,000 clones, 85% to 90% of them seen just once. The sample was PBMCs or T cells enriched from blood (not recorded which). These receptors originate from a man aged 25 to 40 who had recovered from COVID-19.

This sequence joins TRBV2 and TRBJ2-2; D is unresolved. CDR1 is SNHLY, CDR2 FYNNEI, per germline. The CDR3 length is 15 residues. Trimming pared 7 bases from V and 4 bases from J, leaving 16 bases between. The CDR3 sequence is CASTPSPSSTGELFF. As DNA, the CDR3 is TGTGCCAGCACCCCAAGCCCGTCAAGCACCGGGGAGCTGTTTTTT.

CDR3 amino acids: CASSDRGWYGYTF. CDR3 sequence (DNA): TGTGCCAGCAGTGACAGGGGGTGGTATGGCTACACCTTC. The chain joins TRBV2 to TRBJ1-2, with 7 nucleotides matching TRBD1. V lost 3 bases and J lost 5; bases outside the gene matches: 3. Germline CDR1 and CDR2: SNHLY and FYNNEI. There are 13 residues in the CDR3.

The chain joins TRBV4-3 to TRBJ1-2, with unresolved D. This CDR3 is 16 amino acids long. V was clipped by 0 bases and J by 7 bases, with 18 bases between them. The germline V gene has CDR1 LGHNA and CDR2 YSLEER. The CDR3: CASSQDFERVRGGYTF. Here the CDR3 DNA reads TGCGCCAGCAGCCAAGATTTCGAAAGGGTTCGGGGTGGCTACACCTTC.

The genes are TRBV5-8 and TRBJ2-7, with 13 bases that match TRBD2. CDR1 SGHTS and CDR2 YDEGEE come from the germline V gene. V trimming: 3 bases; J trimming: 2 bases; junction bases outside the gene matches: 5. The CDR3 is made up of 16 amino acids. The CDR3, as DNA: TGTGCCAGCAGCTATCGAACTAGCGGGAGGGCCTACGAGCAGTACTTC. It encodes CASSYRTSGRAYEQYF.

This sequence joins TRBV21-1 and TRBJ2-7; TRBD1, as called in the table, went unchecked against the DNA. TRBV21-1 is designated a pseudogene. The CDR3 length is 17 residues. CDR3 nucleotide sequence: TGTGCCAGCAGCGTAAAGCCGAGGGACAGGCTAAACTACGAGCAGTACTTC. Translating it yields CASSVKPRDRLNYEQYF.

In nucleotides, the CDR3 is TGTGCCAGCAGACATAACCGGGACACCGGCAATGAGCAGTTCTTC. Residues: CASRHNRDTGNEQFF. The chain joins TRBV13 to TRBJ2-1, with a possible D match to TRBD1 (6 bases). Trimming cost V 6 bases and J 6 bases, with 18 bases left between them. The V gene's germline CDR1 is PRHDT and CDR2 FYEKMQ (reference sequence). The CDR3 runs 15 residues.

This chain links TRBV19 with TRBJ1-2; 7 nucleotides agree with TRBD1. V gave up 5 bases and J gave up 0 bases; unmatched junction bases: 9. The CDR3 totals 16 residues. Looked up from germline, CDR1 is LNHDA and CDR2 is SQIVND (reference sequence). CDR3 amino acids: CASSPLRQGANYGYTF. CDR3 DNA: TGTGCCAGTAGTCCCCTTAGGCAGGGGGCTAACTATGGCTACACCTTC. Complete variable domain (other parts from reference TRBV19 and TRBJ1-2): DGGITQSPKYLFRKEGQNVTLSCEQNLNHDAMYWYRQDPGQGLRLIYYSQIVNDFQKGDIAEGYSVSREKKESFPLTVTSAQKNPTAFYLCASSPLRQGANYGYTFGSGTRLTVV.

V is TRBV6-2 or TRBV6-3 and J is TRBJ1-6, with unresolved D. V gave up 4 bases and J gave up 14 bases, with 18 bases separating them. Looked up from germline, CDR1 is MNHEY and CDR2 is SVGEGT. CDR3 length: 14 residues. The CDR3: CASSSSGPRATLHF. As DNA, the CDR3 is TGTGCCAGCAGTTCTAGCGGCCCAAGAGCAACCCTCCACTTT.

The J gene is TRBJ1-1, the V gene TRBV5-4, with D tentatively TRBD1 (5 bases). The CDR3 has 15 residues. Trimming removed 4 bases at V and 4 bases at J, with 17 bases between. Germline lookup yields CDR1 SGHNT and CDR2 YYREEE (reference sequence). The CDR3 DNA sequence: TGTGCCAGCAGCGCATCTCTAAGGGGTAGCACTGAAGCTTTCTTT. Translated, it gives CASSASLRGSTEAFF.